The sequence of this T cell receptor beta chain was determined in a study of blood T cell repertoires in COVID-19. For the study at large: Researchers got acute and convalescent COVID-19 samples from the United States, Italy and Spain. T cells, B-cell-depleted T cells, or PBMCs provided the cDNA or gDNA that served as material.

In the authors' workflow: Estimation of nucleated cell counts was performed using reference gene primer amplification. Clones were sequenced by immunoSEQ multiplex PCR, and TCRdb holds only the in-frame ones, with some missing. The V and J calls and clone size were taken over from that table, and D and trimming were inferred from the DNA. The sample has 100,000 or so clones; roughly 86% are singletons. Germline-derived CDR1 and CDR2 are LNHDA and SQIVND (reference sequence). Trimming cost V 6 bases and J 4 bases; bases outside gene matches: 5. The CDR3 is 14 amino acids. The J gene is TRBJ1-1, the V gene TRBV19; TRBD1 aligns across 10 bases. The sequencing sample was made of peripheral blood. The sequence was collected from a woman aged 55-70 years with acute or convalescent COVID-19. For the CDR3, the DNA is TGTGCCAGTAGCCTCGGACAGGGGGTCACTGAAGCTTTCTTT. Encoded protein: CASSLGQGVTEAFF.